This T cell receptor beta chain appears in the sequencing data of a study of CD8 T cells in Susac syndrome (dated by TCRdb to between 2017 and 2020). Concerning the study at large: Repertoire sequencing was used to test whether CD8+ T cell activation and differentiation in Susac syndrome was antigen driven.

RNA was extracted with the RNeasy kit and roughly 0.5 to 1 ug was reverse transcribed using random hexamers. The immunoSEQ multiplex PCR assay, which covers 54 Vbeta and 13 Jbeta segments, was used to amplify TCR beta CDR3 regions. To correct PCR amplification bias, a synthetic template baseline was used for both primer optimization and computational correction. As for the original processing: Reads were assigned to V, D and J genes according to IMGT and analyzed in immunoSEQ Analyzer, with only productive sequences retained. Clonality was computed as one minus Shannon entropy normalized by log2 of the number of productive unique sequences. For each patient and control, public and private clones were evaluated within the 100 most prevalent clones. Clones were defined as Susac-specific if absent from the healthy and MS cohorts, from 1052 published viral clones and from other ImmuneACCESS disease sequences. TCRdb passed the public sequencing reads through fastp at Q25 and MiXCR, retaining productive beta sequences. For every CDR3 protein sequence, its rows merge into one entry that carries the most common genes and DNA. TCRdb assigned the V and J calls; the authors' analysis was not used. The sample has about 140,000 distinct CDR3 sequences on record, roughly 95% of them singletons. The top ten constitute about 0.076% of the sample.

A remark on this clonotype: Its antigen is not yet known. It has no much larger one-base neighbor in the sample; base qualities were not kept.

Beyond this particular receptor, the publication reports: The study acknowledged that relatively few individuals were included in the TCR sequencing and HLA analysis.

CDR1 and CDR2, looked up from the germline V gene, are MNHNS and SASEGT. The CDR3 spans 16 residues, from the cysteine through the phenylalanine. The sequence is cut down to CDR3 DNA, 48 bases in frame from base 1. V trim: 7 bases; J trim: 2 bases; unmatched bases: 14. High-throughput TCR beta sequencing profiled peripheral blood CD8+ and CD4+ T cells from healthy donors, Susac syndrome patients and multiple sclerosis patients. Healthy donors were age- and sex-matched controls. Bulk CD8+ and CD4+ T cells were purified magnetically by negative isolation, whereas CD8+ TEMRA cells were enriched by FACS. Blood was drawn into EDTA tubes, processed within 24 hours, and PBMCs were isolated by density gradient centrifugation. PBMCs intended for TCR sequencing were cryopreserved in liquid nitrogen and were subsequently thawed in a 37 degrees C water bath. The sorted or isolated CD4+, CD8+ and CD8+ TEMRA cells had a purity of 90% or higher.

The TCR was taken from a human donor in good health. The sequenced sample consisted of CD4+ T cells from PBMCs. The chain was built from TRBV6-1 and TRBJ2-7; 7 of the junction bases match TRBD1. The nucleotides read TGTGCCAGCAAGGACCCGGGACAGCTGATCCCCTACGAGCAGTACTTC. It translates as CASKDPGQLIPYEQYF.